Listed below are T cell receptor beta chains from one sample, sequenced in a study of blood T cell repertoires in COVID-19. Produced via immunoSEQ multiplex PCR; TCRdb's table is partial and in-frame only. This sample has some 100,000 clones, with around four fifths found just once. Sequencing was carried out using peripheral blood. These receptors originate from a human donor in a cohort sampled during active COVID-19. CDR3s include the opening cysteine and the closing phenylalanine or tryptophan. D genes are given only for firm matches. Clone size is stated in some rows and not others, as once, few, many or a class when expanded.

clone size: few; J gene: TRBJ1-2; V gene: TRBV6-5; D gene: TRBD1; CDR3 protein: CASRDSQHYGYTF; CDR3 DNA: TGTGCCAGCCGGGACAGCCAGCACTATGGCTACACCTTC
clone size: NA; J gene: TRBJ2-3; V gene: TRBV2; D gene: NA; CDR3 protein: CASSEIGQGGSSTDTQYF; CDR3 DNA: TGTGCCAGCAGTGAGATTGGGCAGGGGGGCTCTAGCACAGATACGCAGTATTTT
clone size: NA; J gene: TRBJ2-3; V gene: TRBV9; D gene: TRBD2; CDR3 protein: CASSVASGAYADTQYF; CDR3 DNA: TGTGCCAGCAGCGTAGCTAGCGGGGCGTACGCAGATACGCAGTATTTT
clone size: NA; J gene: TRBJ2-7; V gene: TRBV7-9; D gene: TRBD1; CDR3 protein: CASSLEGSGQGSYEQYF; CDR3 DNA: TGTGCCAGCAGCTTAGAGGGATCGGGACAGGGTTCCTACGAGCAGTACTTC
clone size: NA; J gene: TRBJ1-3; V gene: TRBV27; D gene: TRBD1; CDR3 protein: CASSNRGTGNTIYF; CDR3 DNA: TGTGCCAGCAGTAACAGGGGTACTGGAAACACCATATATTTT
clone size: once; J gene: TRBJ2-7; V gene: TRBV14; D gene: NA; CDR3 protein: CASSQEGRTTYEQYF; CDR3 DNA: TGTGCCAGCAGCCAAGAGGGCAGAACGACCTACGAGCAGTACTTC
clone size: NA; J gene: TRBJ1-1; V gene: TRBV3-1/TRBV3-2; D gene: TRBD1; CDR3 protein: CASSPPGTATEAFF; CDR3 DNA: TGTGCCAGCAGCCCCCCCGGGACAGCCACTGAAGCTTTCTTT
clone size: few; J gene: TRBJ1-4; V gene: TRBV19; D gene: TRBD1; CDR3 protein: CASSIVRTGAEKLFF; CDR3 DNA: TGTGCCAGTAGTATAGTACGGACAGGGGCTGAAAAACTGTTTTTT
clone size: NA; J gene: TRBJ2-1; V gene: TRBV2; D gene: TRBD2; CDR3 protein: CASVLAVYNEQFF; CDR3 DNA: TGTGCCAGCGTCCTAGCGGTATACAATGAGCAGTTCTTC
clone size: NA; J gene: TRBJ2-3; V gene: TRBV12-3/TRBV12-4; D gene: NA; CDR3 protein: CASSLGEADTQYF; CDR3 DNA: TGTGCCAGCAGTTTAGGGGAGGCAGATACGCAGTATTTT
clone size: NA; J gene: TRBJ1-1; V gene: TRBV5-1; D gene: NA; CDR3 protein: CASSLLAEGKAFF; CDR3 DNA: TGCGCCAGCAGCTTGTTGGCAGAGGGTAAAGCTTTCTTT
clone size: NA; J gene: TRBJ2-7; V gene: TRBV18; D gene: TRBD1; CDR3 protein: CASSPTGEHEQYF; CDR3 DNA: TGTGCCAGCTCCCCTACAGGGGAACACGAGCAGTACTTC
clone size: NA; J gene: TRBJ1-5; V gene: TRBV3-1/TRBV3-2; D gene: TRBD1; CDR3 protein: CASSPGQAFHDQPQHF; CDR3 DNA: TGTGCCAGCAGCCCAGGACAGGCCTTCCATGATCAGCCCCAGCATTTT
clone size: NA; J gene: TRBJ1-1; V gene: TRBV2; D gene: TRBD1; CDR3 protein: CASRGQGVDTEAFF; CDR3 DNA: TGTGCCAGCAGGGGACAGGGCGTTGACACTGAAGCTTTCTTT
clone size: NA; J gene: TRBJ1-2; V gene: TRBV30; D gene: NA; CDR3 protein: CAWTLNYGYTF; CDR3 DNA: TGTGCCTGGACACTAAACTATGGCTACACCTTC
clone size: NA; J gene: TRBJ1-2; V gene: TRBV10-3; D gene: TRBD1; CDR3 protein: CAINDLVSLPGQKHGYTF; CDR3 DNA: TGTGCCATCAACGATCTAGTATCCCTCCCGGGACAGAAACATGGCTACACCTTC
clone size: NA; J gene: TRBJ1-5; V gene: TRBV27; D gene: NA; CDR3 protein: CASKTTAGLNQPQHF; CDR3 DNA: TGTGCCAGCAAAACCACAGCGGGGTTGAATCAGCCCCAGCATTTT
clone size: few; J gene: TRBJ1-2; V gene: TRBV5-1; D gene: NA; CDR3 protein: CASRERGGGYTF; CDR3 DNA: TGCGCCAGCAGGGAAAGGGGAGGTGGCTACACCTTC
clone size: NA; J gene: TRBJ2-5; V gene: TRBV20-1; D gene: TRBD2; CDR3 protein: CSARASGGQYF; CDR3 DNA: TGCAGTGCTCGAGCTTCGGGGGGCCAGTACTTC
clone size: NA; J gene: TRBJ2-3; V gene: TRBV5-1; D gene: TRBD2; CDR3 protein: CASSFGGGAGTDTQYF; CDR3 DNA: TGCGCCAGCAGCTTCGGCGGGGGGGCCGGCACAGATACGCAGTATTTT
clone size: NA; J gene: TRBJ2-2; V gene: TRBV30; D gene: NA; CDR3 protein: CAWSKAGNTGELFF; CDR3 DNA: TGTGCCTGGAGTAAAGCAGGAAACACCGGGGAGCTGTTTTTT
clone size: NA; J gene: TRBJ1-1; V gene: TRBV27; D gene: TRBD1; CDR3 protein: CASTTEGARNTEAFF; CDR3 DNA: TGTGCCAGCACAACAGAGGGGGCTCGGAACACTGAAGCTTTCTTT
clone size: NA; J gene: TRBJ2-2; V gene: TRBV5-6; D gene: TRBD1; CDR3 protein: CASSSIEGAGTGELFF; CDR3 DNA: TGTGCCAGCAGCTCGATCGAGGGGGCCGGCACCGGGGAGCTGTTTTTT
clone size: NA; J gene: TRBJ1-1; V gene: TRBV7-9; D gene: NA; CDR3 protein: CASSLTGNTEAFF; CDR3 DNA: TGTGCCAGCAGCCTGACAGGGAACACTGAAGCTTTCTTT
clone size: NA; J gene: TRBJ1-6; V gene: TRBV7-9; D gene: NA; CDR3 protein: CASSLAPGNSPLHF; CDR3 DNA: TGTGCCAGCAGCTTAGCCCCAGGGAATTCACCCCTCCACTTT
clone size: few; J gene: TRBJ1-2; V gene: TRBV6-6; D gene: NA; CDR3 protein: CASRTSERGYTF; CDR3 DNA: TGTGCCAGCAGGACTTCGGAGCGTGGCTACACCTTC
clone size: NA; J gene: TRBJ1-1; V gene: TRBV16; D gene: NA; CDR3 protein: CASSQSQSNTEAFF; CDR3 DNA: TGTGCCAGCAGCCAATCACAGTCGAACACTGAAGCTTTCTTT
clone size: NA; J gene: TRBJ1-6; V gene: TRBV5-1; D gene: NA; CDR3 protein: CASSGPIGSGNSPLHF; CDR3 DNA: TGCGCCAGCAGCGGGCCTATCGGGTCAGGGAATTCACCCCTCCACTTT
clone size: NA; J gene: TRBJ1-1; V gene: TRBV2; D gene: NA; CDR3 protein: CASSEGGGRAEAFF; CDR3 DNA: TGTGCCAGCAGTGAAGGCGGGGGAAGAGCTGAAGCTTTCTTT
clone size: once; J gene: TRBJ2-7; V gene: TRBV27; D gene: NA; CDR3 protein: CASSGTGNPSYEQYF; CDR3 DNA: TGTGCCAGCAGCGGAACAGGGAACCCAAGCTACGAGCAGTACTTC
clone size: NA; J gene: TRBJ2-1; V gene: TRBV7-2; D gene: NA; CDR3 protein: CASRPNSGTSYNEQFF; CDR3 DNA: TGTGCCAGCAGACCAAATTCCGGGACTTCTTACAATGAGCAGTTCTTC
clone size: NA; J gene: TRBJ1-1; V gene: TRBV10-3; D gene: TRBD1; CDR3 protein: CAISTKDRGRTEAFF; CDR3 DNA: TGTGCCATCAGCACCAAGGACAGGGGGCGGACTGAAGCTTTCTTT
clone size: NA; J gene: TRBJ1-1; V gene: TRBV5-1; D gene: NA; CDR3 protein: CASSRGSGGDTEAFF; CDR3 DNA: TGCGCCAGCAGCAGGGGATCCGGCGGTGACACTGAAGCTTTCTTT
clone size: NA; J gene: TRBJ2-7; V gene: TRBV3-1/TRBV3-2; D gene: NA; CDR3 protein: CASSQVGDEQYF; CDR3 DNA: TGTGCCAGCAGCCAAGTGGGAGACGAGCAGTACTTC
clone size: NA; J gene: TRBJ2-7; V gene: TRBV6-5; D gene: TRBD1; CDR3 protein: CASISRQGSYEQYF; CDR3 DNA: TGTGCCAGCATCTCCCGACAGGGCTCCTACGAGCAGTACTTC
clone size: NA; J gene: TRBJ1-4; V gene: TRBV6-5; D gene: TRBD1; CDR3 protein: CASSKQGAGGEKLFF; CDR3 DNA: TGTGCCAGCAGTAAACAGGGGGCAGGCGGTGAAAAACTGTTTTTT
clone size: NA; J gene: TRBJ2-1; V gene: TRBV2; D gene: TRBD2; CDR3 protein: CASVVLTGGNEQFF; CDR3 DNA: TGTGCCAGCGTGGTTCTAACGGGGGGCAATGAGCAGTTCTTC
clone size: once; J gene: TRBJ2-7; V gene: TRBV30; D gene: TRBD2; CDR3 protein: CAWSVGLAGPYEQYF; CDR3 DNA: TGTGCCTGGAGTGTGGGACTAGCGGGGCCCTACGAGCAGTACTTC
clone size: NA; J gene: TRBJ2-7; V gene: TRBV5-4; D gene: NA; CDR3 protein: CASSSRGGLGDEQYF; CDR3 DNA: TGTGCCAGCAGCTCGAGGGGGGGCCTTGGGGACGAGCAGTACTTC
clone size: once; J gene: TRBJ2-5; V gene: TRBV11-3; D gene: TRBD1; CDR3 protein: CASSARDRGETQYF; CDR3 DNA: TGTGCCAGCAGCGCCCGGGACAGAGGAGAGACCCAGTACTTC
clone size: once; J gene: TRBJ2-5; V gene: TRBV5-1; D gene: TRBD1; CDR3 protein: CASSLTGAREETQYF; CDR3 DNA: TGCGCCAGCAGCTTGACAGGGGCGCGGGAAGAGACCCAGTACTTC
clone size: NA; J gene: TRBJ2-2; V gene: TRBV19; D gene: TRBD1; CDR3 protein: CASTGDRVIGELFF; CDR3 DNA: TGTGCCAGTACCGGGGACAGGGTCATCGGGGAGCTGTTTTTT
clone size: NA; J gene: TRBJ1-4; V gene: TRBV27; D gene: NA; CDR3 protein: CASSVQGNEEKLFF; CDR3 DNA: TGTGCCAGCAGCGTACAGGGAAACGAAGAAAAACTGTTTTTT
clone size: NA; J gene: TRBJ2-1; V gene: TRBV2; D gene: TRBD2; CDR3 protein: CASSEYGGATYNEQFF; CDR3 DNA: TGTGCCAGCAGTGAATACGGGGGGGCTACCTACAATGAGCAGTTCTTC
clone size: NA; J gene: TRBJ2-2; V gene: TRBV6-1; D gene: TRBD1; CDR3 protein: CASSEGDRGPGELFF; CDR3 DNA: TGTGCCAGCAGTGAGGGGGACAGGGGACCCGGGGAGCTGTTTTTT
clone size: once; J gene: TRBJ1-1; V gene: TRBV7-2; D gene: NA; CDR3 protein: CASSLSGGRTEAFF; CDR3 DNA: TGTGCCAGCAGCTTATCGGGAGGGAGAACTGAAGCTTTCTTT
clone size: NA; J gene: TRBJ2-1; V gene: TRBV5-8; D gene: NA; CDR3 protein: CASSTDKSYNEQFF; CDR3 DNA: TGTGCCAGCAGCACCGACAAATCCTACAATGAGCAGTTCTTC